These 5 T cell receptor beta chains were all obtained from the same sample, sequenced in a study of vaccination effects on CD4 cells after COVID-19. Expansion with viral peptide pools was applied to antigen-specific CD4+ T cells by the ViraFEST assay prior to sequencing. Subsequent to 10 days of culture, CD4+ T cells were isolated. The study found no prior SARS-CoV-2 infection in the vaccine recipients, who tested negative for nucleocapsid antibodies. Clones were read by immunoSEQ multiplex PCR, and TCRdb kept only the in-frame ones, dropping some. The sample shows around 71,000 clones, around 72% of them seen only once. For these TCRs, the target antigens are not known. The sample here was CD4+ T cells from PBMCs cultured with HCoV-OC43 spike peptides, taken before COVID-19 vaccination. Subset given: HCoV-OC43 spike overlapping peptide pool stimulation. The receptor source for this set is a human donor who received a COVID-19 vaccine.

The rearrangement joins TRBV5-5 to TRBJ1-5, with 9 bases fitting TRBD1. Germline assignment: CDR1 SGHKS and CDR2 YYEKEE (reference sequence). The length of the CDR3 is 17 residues. Unmatched junction bases numbered 11, after V lost 4 bases and J lost 3 bases. CDR3 in amino acids: CASSTGLDRGFNQPQHF. Here the CDR3 DNA reads TGTGCCAGCAGCACCGGGCTGGACAGGGGCTTCAATCAGCCCCAGCATTTT.

This chain uses TRBV6-2 or TRBV6-3 with TRBJ1-1; possible D gene TRBD1, 5 bases. From germline, CDR1 is MNHEY and CDR2 SVGEGT. The ends were cut back, 0 bases at V and 7 bases at J, with 9 bases in the middle. The CDR3 is made up of 13 amino acids. In nucleotides, the CDR3 is TGTGCCAGCAGTTACTCGATGGGGGGTGAAGCTTTCTTT. Protein product: CASSYSMGGEAFF.

The chain employs TRBV3-1 (or the pseudogene TRBV3-2) and TRBJ2-1; 8 positions agree with TRBD2. This CDR3 is 14 amino acids long. Germline trimming cut 3 bases from V and 7 bases from J; bases unmatched to any gene: 5. Germline V CDR1 and CDR2: LGHDT, YNNKEL (reference sequence). The CDR3 DNA reads as TGTGCCAGCAGCCATCTCGGGGGGGCAAATGAGCAGTTCTTC. Translated, it gives CASSHLGGANEQFF.

The sample holds one count of this clone. This sequence joins TRBV29-1 and TRBJ1-2; perhaps TRBD1 as D (6 bases). The CDR3 contains 14 residues. V lost 1 base and J lost 4, with 13 bases in between. Per germline, CDR1 SQVTM and CDR2 ANQGSEA. CDR3 protein: CSVEAGASFYGYTF. Here the CDR3 DNA reads TGCAGCGTTGAAGCGGGGGCATCGTTCTATGGCTACACCTTC. The complete variable domain, with remaining parts taken from reference TRBV29-1 and TRBJ1-2, reads SAVISQKPSRDICQRGTSLTIQCQVDSQVTMMFWYRQQPGQSLTLIATANQGSEATYESGFVIDKFPISRPNLTFSTLTVSNMSPEDSSIYLCSVEAGASFYGYTFGSGTRLTVV.

For the CDR3, the DNA is TGTGCCAGCAGCTTTGCAGGGGAAGAGACCCAGTACTTC. Protein sequence: CASSFAGEETQYF. The J gene is TRBJ2-5, the V gene TRBV5-4, with D perhaps TRBD1 (6 bases). The germline CDR1 and CDR2 sequences are SGHNT and YYREEE (reference sequence). Between the trimmed V and J ends, which lost 2 bases and 3 bases, there was a span of 8 bases. The length of the CDR3 is 13 residues.